This T cell receptor beta chain comes out of a study of STAT5B mutations in CD4+ large granular lymphocyte leukemia. About this clone: Its antigen is not known.

Repertoires were generated with immunoSEQ multiplex PCR, while TCRdb's copy carries only in-frame clones and drops some. Among more than 30,000 clones listed, approximately 88% were seen once. Study outcomes and limitations: No patients shared main leukemic clonotypes, though roughly 25% appeared at low frequency elsewhere.

Looked up from germline, CDR1 is SQVTM and CDR2 is ANQGSEA. CDR3 length: 12 amino acids. V gave up 5 bases and J gave up 0 bases, with 8 bases separating them. The TCR sequence derives from a human donor in good health. V gene TRBV29-1 combines with J gene TRBJ2-7; D perhaps matches TRBD2 (6 bases). Sequenced: CD4+ T cells from blood buffy coats. CDR3 nucleotides: TGCAGCGTTTTCGGGAGCTCCTACGAGCAGTACTTC. Protein product: CSVFGSSYEQYF.